Following are 10 T cell receptor beta chains from one sample sequenced in a study of vaccination effects on CD4 cells after COVID-19. Sequencing was performed with immunoSEQ multiplex PCR; in TCRdb, only in-frame clones are kept and a portion is missing. Of tens of thousands of clones listed, around two thirds are singletons. For these TCRs, the target antigens are not known. Isolation of CD4+ T cells took place after less than 12 days of culture. Each participant received a vaccine that was either BNT162b2 or mRNA-1273, given as two doses. Sample: CD4+ T cells from PBMCs cultured without peptide, taken after COVID-19 vaccination. The receptors were sampled from a human donor who received a COVID-19 vaccine.

This clone was observed once. The chain links TRBV2 to TRBJ1-1; no definite D call. CDR1 and CDR2 from the germline V gene are SNHLY and FYNNEI. The CDR3 covers 11 residues. V was pared by 8 bases and J by 4 bases, with 8 bases between. In DNA form, the CDR3 reads TGTGCCAGCGGAAGCGTCACTGAAGCTTTCTTT. Translating it yields CASGSVTEAFF.

The chain recombines TRBV21-1 with TRBJ2-7; the table assigns TRBD2, which was not confirmed against the DNA. TRBV21-1 has pseudogene status. The CDR3 is made up of 15 amino acids. CDR3: CASSKEGRDSYEQYF. CDR3 DNA sequence: TGTGCCAGCAGCAAAGAGGGCCGGGACTCCTACGAGCAGTACTTC.

The chain has TRBV6-5 and TRBJ2-2, with D uncertain. CDR3 length: 15 amino acids. Trimming stripped 7 bases from V and 8 bases from J, with 20 bases between. The germline CDR1 and CDR2 sequences are MNHEY and SVGAGI. The CDR3 is CASTGGSRLPGELFF. The DNA for the CDR3 is TGTGCCAGCACGGGTGGTAGCAGATTACCGGGGGAGCTGTTTTTT.

V usage is TRBV10-3 and J usage is TRBJ2-7; 11 bases fit TRBD2. The V gene end was trimmed by 4 bases and the J gene end by 0 bases; junction bases not matched to a gene: 20. The V gene's germline CDR1 is ENHRY and CDR2 SYGVKD. The CDR3 is 21 residues long. Here the CDR3 reads CAISANPPVLAGGSGSYEQYF. The CDR3 coding sequence is TGTGCCATCAGTGCCAACCCCCCGGTTCTAGCGGGAGGATCGGGCTCCTACGAGCAGTACTTC.

CDR3 nucleotide sequence: TGTGCCACCAGTCTAGCGGGGGGCGCGAACACCGGGGAGCTGTTTTTT. Translated, it gives CATSLAGGANTGELFF. The V gene is TRBV24-1, the J gene TRBJ2-2; 11 nucleotides match TRBD2. This CDR3 contains 16 residues. Germline CDR1 reads KGHDR; CDR2 reads SFDVKD. Trimming took 6 bases from V and 0 from J; bases not matched to a gene: 2.

J is TRBJ2-3 and V is TRBV6-6, with 8 bases that match TRBD1. Germline CDR1 and CDR2: MNHNY and SVGAGI (reference sequence). V gave up 2 bases and J gave up 6 bases; unmatched junction bases: 4. The CDR3 runs 14 residues. The CDR3 region is CASSYGTGSDTQYF. The CDR3, as DNA: TGTGCCAGCAGTTACGGGACAGGTTCGGATACGCAGTATTTT.

This clone has only a few counts. The V and J genes are TRBV10-2 and TRBJ2-7, with TRBD2 matching 8 bases. V shed 8 bases and J 1 base; nucleotides not matched to a gene: 7. The CDR3 consists of 14 residues. The germline V gene has CDR1 WSHSY and CDR2 SAAADI. The CDR3: CASGMTSVSYEQYF. The CDR3, as DNA: TGCGCCAGCGGGATGACTAGCGTATCCTACGAGCAGTACTTC.

The V call is TRBV7-9, the J call TRBJ1-1, with D tentatively TRBD1 (5 bases). Germline-derived CDR1 and CDR2 are SEHNR and FQNEAQ (reference sequence). The CDR3 is 14 residues long. V lost 1 base and J lost 3, with 9 bases in between. The CDR3 bases are TGTGCCAGCAGCTTAGACGGGGGATACACTGAAGCTTTCTTT. Its protein product is CASSLDGGYTEAFF.

V is TRBV6-5 and J is TRBJ1-1, with no clear D. CDR3 length: 15 amino acids. V dropped 4 bases and J dropped 1 base, with 13 bases sitting between them. Germline V lookup: CDR1 MNHEY, CDR2 SVGAGI. The CDR3 region has the DNA TGTGCCAGCAGTTCTCCAGCCACGGCGAACACTGAAGCTTTCTTT. It translates to CASSSPATANTEAFF.

The chain carries TRBV12-3 or TRBV12-4 and TRBJ1-6; tentatively, D is TRBD1 (5 bases). The CDR3 contains 13 residues. V was trimmed by 6 bases and J by 6 bases, leaving 9 bases between them. The DNA of the CDR3 is TGTGCCAGCAGGGGACTAATTAATTCACCCCTCCACTTT. Encoded protein: CASRGLINSPLHF.